The 26 T cell receptor beta chains presented below share a single source sample, sequenced in a study of T-cell memory formation after mild COVID-19 (dated by TCRdb to about 2021). Library generation was performed with 5' RACE. Sequencing relied on an Illumina NovaSeq 6000. TCRdb reran the public reads through fastp at Q25 and MiXCR, keeping productive beta chains. Each CDR3 protein gets just one entry, which takes the most common genes and DNA from the rows behind it. This sample lists 350,000 to 500,000 distinct CDR3 sequences; roughly a quarter were detected once. The top ten hold 10% to 15% of the sample. The sample consisted of PBMCs or a T cell subset sorted from them (not recorded which). These receptor sequences come from an adult woman who had mild COVID-19 (a few samples of this study predate the infection). The sample titles of this study are shuffled in the database, so cell type and time point are left out; the donor was told from shared clones.

This clonotype turned up a few times. The V and J genes are TRBV5-1 and TRBJ2-4; weak D call: TRBD2 (7 bases). The CDR3 has 17 amino acids. The V gene's germline CDR1 is SGHRS and CDR2 YFSETQ. V was clipped by 4 bases and J by 8 bases, with 25 bases between them. The CDR3 DNA is TGCGCCAGCAGCCCCCAAGGGGGAGGGAGGAGACGGGACATTCAGTACTTC. As protein: CASSPQGGGRRRDIQYF.

This clonotype was observed a few times. The gene calls are TRBV6-2 or TRBV6-3 and TRBJ1-1, with 7 nucleotides matching TRBD1. Germline CDR1 is MNHEY and CDR2 is SVGEGT. The CDR3 is made up of 18 amino acids. V lost 0 bases, J lost 0 bases, and 10 bases stayed unmatched. CDR3 sequence: CASSYSSQGISMNTEAFF. The DNA of the CDR3 is TGTGCCAGCAGTTACTCGTCACAGGGGATTAGCATGAACACTGAAGCTTTCTTT.

This clonotype was counted a few times. The J gene is TRBJ2-1, the V gene TRBV4-3; possibly TRBD2 for D (6 bases). The CDR3 is 15 residues long. V lost 1 base to trimming and J lost 3 bases, with 10 bases between them. Germline-derived CDR1 and CDR2 are LGHNA and YSLEER. CDR3 DNA: TGCGCCAGCAGCCAAGCCCCCGGGGGCTACAATGAGCAGTTCTTC. Residues: CASSQAPGGYNEQFF.

This clonotype was recorded a few times. The chain has TRBV29-1 and TRBJ2-3; D is ambiguous. V dropped 4 bases and J dropped 2 bases, with 4 bases sitting between them. From germline, CDR1 is SQVTM and CDR2 ANQGSEA. CDR3 length equals 11 residues. This CDR3 reads CSVAHTDTQYF. CDR3 bases: TGCAGCGTTGCCCACACAGATACGCAGTATTTT.

V is TRBV5-1 and J is TRBJ2-1, with D perhaps being TRBD1 or TRBD2 (6 bases each). Between the trimmed V and J ends, which lost 0 bases and 15 bases, there was a span of 19 bases. CDR1 SGHRS and CDR2 YFSETQ come from the germline V gene. The CDR3 is 14 residues long. CDR3 loop: CASSLEEGVRLRFF. DNA for the CDR3: TGCGCCAGCAGCTTGGAGGAGGGGGTGCGTTTGCGGTTCTTC.

The chain couples TRBV5-1 to TRBJ1-6; 8 bases are shared with TRBD1. Trimming took 0 bases from V and 0 from J; bases not matched to a gene: 2. CDR3 length: 17 residues. CDR1 is SGHRS, CDR2 YFSETQ, per germline. This chain's CDR3 is CASSLGQGSSYNSPLHF. CDR3 coding DNA: TGCGCCAGCAGCTTGGGACAGGGGAGCTCCTATAATTCACCCCTCCACTTT.

V gene TRBV5-1 combines with J gene TRBJ2-3; no clear D. With 7 bases removed from V and 4 bases from J, the gap between germline ends came to 16 bases. CDR3 length: 14 amino acids. Germline V lookup: CDR1 SGHRS, CDR2 YFSETQ. The CDR3 protein is CASRTSTYPDTQYF. CDR3 sequence (DNA): TGCGCCAGCCGAACATCAACCTACCCAGATACGCAGTATTTT.

Only a few counts were recorded for this clonotype. V and J are TRBV30 and TRBJ1-5, with D tentatively TRBD1 (5 bases). Germline V lookup: CDR1 GTSNPN, CDR2 SVGIG (reference sequence). This CDR3 contains 13 residues. Trimming left V 2 bases short and J 6 bases short, with 11 bases between. CDR3 loop: CAWSIQGGQPQHF. As DNA, the CDR3 is TGTGCCTGGAGTATCCAGGGCGGTCAGCCCCAGCATTTT. Full variable domain (rest looked up from reference TRBV30 and TRBJ1-5): SQTIHQWPATLVQPVGSPLSLECTVEGTSNPNLYWYRQAAGRGLQLLFYSVGIGQISSEVPQNLSASRPQDRQFILSSKKLLLSDSGFYLCAWSIQGGQPQHFGDGTRLSIL.

The chain uses TRBV4-1 and TRBJ2-7, with 11 positions matching TRBD2. The CDR3 runs 16 residues. Trimming cost V 4 bases and J 0 bases; bases outside gene matches: 5. CDR1 is MGHRA, CDR2 YSYEKL, per germline. CDR3 in amino acids: CASSPLAGGLSYEQYF. As DNA, the CDR3 is TGCGCCAGCAGCCCTCTAGCGGGAGGCCTCTCCTACGAGCAGTACTTC.

CDR3 in amino acids: CASSPQRLAVSYEQYF. Written as DNA, the CDR3 is TGTGCCAGCAGCCCCCAAAGACTAGCGGTCTCCTACGAGCAGTACTTC. V is TRBV3-1 and J is TRBJ2-7; the match to TRBD2 covers 9 bases. In germline, CDR1 is LGHDT, CDR2 YNNKEL (reference sequence). This CDR3 spans 16 amino acids. J lost 0 bases, V lost 4 bases, and 7 bases had no gene match.

This clonotype was observed a handful of times. The chain employs TRBV7-2 and TRBJ2-3; 14 nucleotides line up with TRBD2. The ends lost 2 bases at V and 3 bases at J; junction bases unmatched: 1. The CDR3 covers 16 residues. Germline V gene data show CDR1 as SGHTA and CDR2 as FQGNSA. CDR3 sequence reads: CASSLRTSGRTDTQYF. DNA of the CDR3: TGTGCCAGCAGCTTAAGGACTAGCGGGAGGACAGATACGCAGTATTTT.

This clonotype was counted only a few times. J is TRBJ2-1 and V is TRBV19; 8 nucleotides match TRBD1. The CDR3 loop spans 16 amino acids. The junction had 7 bases not matched to a gene; V was cut back by 6 bases and J by 0 bases. Germline assignment: CDR1 LNHDA and CDR2 SQIVND (reference sequence). CDR3 sequence: CASSPAGGISYNEQFF. CDR3 in DNA: TGTGCCAGTAGCCCCGCAGGGGGCATCTCCTACAATGAGCAGTTCTTC.

The V gene is TRBV6-2 or TRBV6-3, the J gene TRBJ2-7; 9 bases map to TRBD2. The CDR3 is made up of 15 amino acids. The germline V gene has CDR1 MNHEY and CDR2 SVGEGT. V shed 6 bases, J shed 3 bases, and the junction held 9 bases outside the gene matches. The CDR3 sequence is CASRVLAGTLYEQYF. The CDR3 DNA reads TGTGCCAGCAGGGTCCTAGCGGGGACCCTCTACGAGCAGTACTTC.

The rearrangement joins TRBV6-1 to TRBJ2-2; 7 bases are shared with TRBD1. CDR1 and CDR2 (germline): MNHNS, SASEGT. The CDR3 extends over 14 amino acids. Trimming cost V 4 bases and J 5 bases; bases outside gene matches: 4. CDR3: CASSVQQGTGELFF. DNA for the CDR3: TGTGCCAGCAGTGTTCAACAGGGGACCGGGGAGCTGTTTTTT.

Only a few counts were recorded for this clonotype. V usage is TRBV7-9 and J usage is TRBJ2-6; perhaps TRBD1 as D (5 bases). The length of the CDR3 is 16 residues. Germline-derived CDR1 and CDR2 are SEHNR and FQNEAQ (reference sequence). V was cut by 5 bases and J by 0 bases, with 11 bases left in between. The CDR3 spells CASSKDTPSGANVLTF. DNA of the CDR3: TGTGCCAGCAGCAAGGACACCCCCTCTGGGGCCAACGTCCTGACTTTC.

This clonotype occurred a few times. The rearrangement links TRBV7-2 to TRBJ2-5; tentative D call: TRBD2 (6 bases). The CDR3 spans 14 residues. Trimming removed 5 bases from V and 5 bases from J, with 15 bases in between. CDR1 and CDR2 from the germline V gene are SGHTA and FQGNSA. This CDR3 is CASSPGLYYETQYF. The CDR3 bases are TGTGCCAGCAGCCCTGGACTATACTACGAGACCCAGTACTTC. Together with reference TRBV7-2 and TRBJ2-5, the CDR3 gives the full variable domain: GAGVSQSPSNKVTEKGKDVELRCDPISGHTALYWYRQSLGQGLEFLIYFQGNSAPDKSGLPSDRFSAERTGGSVSTLTIQRTQQEDSAVYLCASSPGLYYETQYFGPGTRLLVL.

This sequence joins TRBV4-3 and TRBJ2-1; no reliable D call. Germline CDR1 reads LGHNA; CDR2 reads YSLEER. There are 15 residues in the CDR3. V lost 0 bases and J lost 5, with 11 bases in between. The CDR3 spells CASSQDHRPNNEQFF. In DNA, the CDR3 is TGCGCCAGCAGCCAAGATCATCGGCCGAACAATGAGCAGTTCTTC.

This rearrangement joins TRBV7-9 to TRBJ2-7; tentatively, D is TRBD2 (5 bases). The ends were cut back, 5 bases at V and 2 bases at J, with 16 bases in the middle. CDR3 length equals 15 residues. Germline loops: CDR1 SEHNR, CDR2 FQNEAQ (reference sequence). The CDR3 DNA is TGTGCCAGCAGCCTGGAGAGGGCCTCACCCTACGAGCAGTACTTC. It is translated as CASSLERASPYEQYF.

J is TRBJ2-2 and V is TRBV10-3; the match to TRBD1 covers 10 bases. There are 15 residues in the CDR3. Germline-derived CDR1 and CDR2 are ENHRY and SYGVKD. The junction had 5 bases not matched to a gene; V was cut back by 5 bases and J by 5 bases. The CDR3 loop reads CAISTDRGNTGELFF. CDR3 in DNA: TGTGCCATCAGTACGGACAGGGGGAATACCGGGGAGCTGTTTTTT.

The chain joins TRBV7-2 to TRBJ2-3; perhaps TRBD2 as D (5 bases). The CDR3 is made up of 14 amino acids. The V and J ends lost 5 bases and 5 bases respectively, with 14 bases between them. Germline V CDR1 and CDR2: SGHTA, FQGNSA. CDR3 in amino acids: CASSGRLSLDTQYF. DNA for the CDR3: TGTGCCAGCAGCGGGAGACTGAGCCTAGATACGCAGTATTTT.

This clonotype was detected only a few times. The chain combines TRBV9 with TRBJ1-2; the D gene is possibly TRBD1 (5 bases). V lost 2 bases and J lost 4, with 12 bases in between. The CDR3 covers 14 residues. Germline V lookup: CDR1 SGDLS, CDR2 YYNGEE. The CDR3 DNA reads TGTGCCAGCAGCGTCCGGGACGGGGGCTATGGCTACACCTTC. Translating gives CASSVRDGGYGYTF. The full variable domain, completed using reference TRBV9 and TRBJ1-2, is DSGVTQTPKHLITATGQRVTLRCSPRSGDLSVYWYQQSLDQGLQFLIQYYNGEERAKGNILERFSAQQFPDLHSELNLSSLELGDSALYFCASSVRDGGYGYTFGSGTRLTVV.

The table lists this clonotype with a few counts. The chain couples TRBV20-1 to TRBJ1-2; TRBD1 aligns across 8 bases. The V gene end was trimmed by 3 bases and the J gene end by 4 bases; junction bases not matched to a gene: 4. The CDR3 is made up of 13 amino acids. CDR1 is DFQATT and CDR2 is SNEGSKA in the germline V gene (reference sequence). The CDR3 protein is CSASWGQAYGYTF. The CDR3 coding sequence is TGCAGTGCTAGCTGGGGACAGGCCTATGGCTACACCTTC.

This clonotype was recorded a few times. This rearrangement joins TRBV6-5 to TRBJ2-4, with TRBD2 matching over 8 bases. Germline V gene data show CDR1 as MNHEY and CDR2 as SVGAGI. The CDR3 is made up of 11 amino acids. The V segment lost 7 bases and the J segment 10 bases; nucleotides outside the gene matches: 3. The CDR3 loop reads CASIRGGIQYF. CDR3 nucleotides: TGTGCCAGCATCCGGGGGGGTATTCAGTACTTC.

The chain joins TRBV4-1 to TRBJ2-5; no definite D call. The CDR3 is made up of 15 amino acids. With 1 base removed from V and 2 bases from J, the gap between germline ends came to 11 bases. The V gene's germline CDR1 is MGHRA and CDR2 YSYEKL. The CDR3 here is CASSQGANGQETQYF. In DNA form, the CDR3 reads TGCGCCAGCAGCCAAGGGGCAAACGGGCAAGAGACCCAGTACTTC.

The chain recombines TRBV12-3 or TRBV12-4 with TRBJ2-1, with unresolved D. The CDR3 consists of 12 residues. Trimming took off 5 bases at V and 7 bases at J, with 9 bases between the two ends. The DNA of the CDR3 is TGTGCCAGCAGTGAGAGCTTTAATGAGCAGTTCTTC. This sequence encodes CASSESFNEQFF.

V usage is TRBV4-1 and J usage is TRBJ2-3; 8 bases are a match to TRBD2. The J segment lost 1 base and the V segment lost 0 bases, leaving 6 bases of the junction unmatched. This CDR3 is 17 amino acids long. The germline gives CDR1 MGHRA, CDR2 YSYEKL. The CDR3 nucleotides are TGCGCCAGCAGCCAAGATTGGAATAGCGGGGGCACAGATACGCAGTATTTT. Translation: CASSQDWNSGGTDTQYF.